The 16 T cell receptor beta chains below come from one sample, sequenced in a study of cytomegalovirus exposure and HLA in healthy donors (dated by TCRdb to 2017 to 2019). The library was generated by the immunoSEQ multiplex PCR assay. TCRdb holds this immuneACCESS table with in-frame rearrangements only. Some clones are missing; in checked studies, unresolved V genes explain under half, and the rest has no known cause. The sample profile shows approximately 120,000 clones; approximately 91% of them were found once. 2% to 2.5% of the sample is in the top ten clones. Sequenced input: PBMCs. These receptors originate from a woman under 30 in good health and CMV-seronegative.

This chain joins TRBV7-9 and TRBJ2-1, with TRBD2 matching over 12 bases. The CDR3 totals 16 residues. Trimming at V came to 5 bases and at J to 10 bases, leaving 12 bases not matched to a gene. Looked up from germline, CDR1 is SEHNR and CDR2 is FQNEAQ (reference sequence). The CDR3 DNA is TGTGCCAGCAGCGTCTCTAGCGGGAGGGTAGGTGAGGAGCAGTTCTTC. Translated, it gives CASSVSSGRVGEEQFF.

J is TRBJ1-5 and V is TRBV6-6; the D gene is possibly TRBD1 (5 bases). Germline CDR1 and CDR2: MNHNY and SVGAGI (reference sequence). V lost 5 bases and J lost 4, with 18 bases in between. The CDR3 runs to 16 residues. CDR3 DNA sequence: TGTGCCAGCAGTCCGCCCCCGGGGCGGGGGAATCAGCCCCAGCATTTT. Translating it yields CASSPPPGRGNQPQHF.

The rearrangement links TRBV5-4 to TRBJ1-2, with a tentative D call TRBD1 (5 bases). Trimming stripped 4 bases from V and 2 bases from J, with 18 bases between. CDR3 size: 16 residues. Looked up from germline, CDR1 is SGHNT and CDR2 is YYREEE (reference sequence). The CDR3 loop reads CASSPERGAVNYGYTF. CDR3 nucleotides: TGTGCCAGCAGCCCAGAGCGCGGGGCAGTCAACTATGGCTACACCTTC. Variable domain in full (rest from reference TRBV5-4 and TRBJ1-2): ETGVTQSPTHLIKTRGQQVTLRCSSQSGHNTVSWYQQALGQGPQFIFQYYREEENGRGNFPPRFSGLQFPNYSSELNVNALELDDSALYLCASSPERGAVNYGYTFGSGTRLTVV.

The chain joins TRBV7-9 to TRBJ2-3; TRBD2 matches 11 bases. The CDR3 loop spans 15 amino acids. J was trimmed by 4 bases and V by 3 bases; bases with no gene match: 3. The germline V gene encodes CDR1 SEHNR and CDR2 FQNEAQ (reference sequence). CDR3 sequence: CASSLLAGGPDTQYF. The DNA for the CDR3 is TGTGCCAGCAGCTTGCTAGCGGGAGGACCAGATACGCAGTATTTT.

V is TRBV30 and J is TRBJ2-3; a possible D gene is TRBD1 (5 bases). V was shortened by 1 base and J by 8 bases, with 10 bases between the two germline ends. Per germline, CDR1 GTSNPN and CDR2 SVGIG (reference sequence). This CDR3 is 12 amino acids long. CDR3 bases: TGTGCCTGGAGTGGCAGAAGGGGTACGCAGTATTTT. It encodes CAWSGRRGTQYF.

The V gene is TRBV2, the J gene TRBJ1-5, with 9 positions matching TRBD1. Trimming cost V 2 bases and J 5 bases; bases outside gene matches: 7. Germline-derived CDR1 and CDR2 are SNHLY and FYNNEI. The CDR3 extends over 16 amino acids. The chain's CDR3 is CASSERRNRGHQPQHF. For the CDR3, the DNA is TGTGCCAGCAGTGAAAGGAGGAACAGGGGGCATCAGCCCCAGCATTTT. The whole variable domain, remainder taken from reference TRBV2 and TRBJ1-5, is EPEVTQTPSHQVTQMGQEVILRCVPISNHLYFYWYRQILGQKVEFLVSFYNNEISEKSEIFDDQFSVERPDGSNFTLKIRSTKLEDSAMYFCASSERRNRGHQPQHFGDGTRLSIL.

V is TRBV19 and J is TRBJ2-1, with 14 bases fitting TRBD2. The CDR3 loop spans 17 amino acids. Germline loops: CDR1 LNHDA, CDR2 SQIVND (reference sequence). V trimming: 3 bases; J trimming: 5 bases; junction bases outside the gene matches: 6. The CDR3 loop reads CASSIGLAGGDHNEQFF. The CDR3 DNA sequence: TGTGCCAGTAGTATCGGACTAGCGGGAGGTGACCACAATGAGCAGTTCTTC.

V usage is TRBV5-1 and J usage is TRBJ2-1; 14 bases line up with TRBD2. There are 16 residues in the CDR3. V lost 4 bases to trimming and J lost 8 bases; unmatched junction nucleotides: 8. Germline CDR1 reads SGHRS; CDR2 reads YFSETQ. In nucleotides, the CDR3 is TGCGCCAGCAGCGGGGGACTAGCGGGAGATATCTATGAGCAGTTCTTC. This sequence encodes CASSGGLAGDIYEQFF.

The chain couples TRBV11-3 to TRBJ1-1; the match to TRBD1 covers 7 bases. Germline trimming cut 5 bases from V and 1 base from J; bases unmatched to any gene: 7. The germline CDR1 and CDR2 sequences are SGHNT and YENEEA. The CDR3 is 15 amino acids. The DNA for the CDR3 is TGTGCCAGCAGCCCTCGAACAGGGGCGAACACTGAAGCTTTCTTT. Amino acid sequence: CASSPRTGANTEAFF.

The chain couples TRBV10-1 to TRBJ2-2; D not resolved. Germline-derived CDR1 and CDR2 are WNHNN and SYGVQD (reference sequence). The length of the CDR3 is 13 residues. The V and J ends lost 3 bases and 1 base respectively, with 3 bases between them. The CDR3 DNA is TGCGCCAGCAGTGACCAGAACACCGGGGAGCTGTTTTTT. Protein product: CASSDQNTGELFF.

This sequence joins TRBV4-1 and TRBJ2-2, with D perhaps TRBD2 (6 bases). V was clipped by 4 bases and J by 1 base, with 13 bases between them. The CDR3 spans 16 residues. Germline CDR1 and CDR2: MGHRA and YSYEKL. As DNA, the CDR3 is TGCGCCAGCAGCCTGCTCGGGAGCTTGAACACCGGGGAGCTGTTTTTT. It yields the protein CASSLLGSLNTGELFF.

This clone has just a few counts. The chain recombines TRBV19 with TRBJ2-7; TRBD2 matches at 9 bases. V shed 2 bases, J shed 3 bases, and the junction held 5 bases outside the gene matches. Germline CDR1 LNHDA, CDR2 SQIVND (reference sequence). The CDR3 has 15 residues. CDR3 amino acids: CASSIKGLASYEQYF. The CDR3 DNA sequence: TGTGCCAGTAGTATAAAGGGACTAGCTAGCTACGAGCAGTACTTC.

V usage is TRBV5-1 and J usage is TRBJ1-1; tentatively, D is TRBD1 (5 bases). Germline CDR1 SGHRS, CDR2 YFSETQ. Trimming stripped 4 bases from V and 3 bases from J, with 10 bases between. The CDR3 totals 13 residues. The CDR3 here is CASSPVGHTEAFF. The CDR3 region has the DNA TGCGCCAGCAGCCCCGTGGGGCACACTGAAGCTTTCTTT.

V usage is TRBV13 and J usage is TRBJ2-3, with D tentatively TRBD1 (6 bases). Trimming took off 3 bases at V and 2 bases at J, with 12 bases between the two ends. The CDR3 has 15 amino acids. CDR1 and CDR2 from the germline V gene are PRHDT and FYEKMQ (reference sequence). CDR3 bases: TGTGCCAGCAGCTTTTTCACAGGGACCACAGATACGCAGTATTTT. Amino acid sequence: CASSFFTGTTDTQYF.

The CDR3 nucleotides read TGTGCCAGCAGCGAGGGACTAGCGGGAGGCGGGTACGAGCAGTACTTC. Its protein is CASSEGLAGGGYEQYF. The V and J genes are TRBV11-1 and TRBJ2-7, with 15 bases that match TRBD2. Trimming at V came to 5 bases and at J to 4 bases, leaving 6 bases not matched to a gene. CDR3 length: 16 amino acids. CDR1 is SGHAT and CDR2 is FQDESV in the germline V gene (reference sequence).

This clone was seen once. J is TRBJ2-3 and V is TRBV11-2; D possibly corresponds to TRBD2 (6 bases). The CDR3 length is 16 residues. The V and J ends lost 4 bases and 0 bases respectively, with 14 bases between them. Germline loops: CDR1 SGHAT, CDR2 FQNNGV. The CDR3 bases are TGTGCCAGCAGCTCAACACCCGGGACTAGCACAGATACGCAGTATTTT. Translating gives CASSSTPGTSTDTQYF.